Included here is one TCR beta chain sequence, with context. This record belongs to a study of Ad26.COV2.S vaccination and SARS-CoV-2 variants. CDR3 size: 16 residues. Germline assignment: CDR1 ENHRY and CDR2 SYGVKD. V lost 0 bases, J lost 5 bases, and 16 bases lay in between. The method was immunoSEQ multiplex PCR; TCRdb's version includes in-frame clones alone and lacks a portion of them. This table holds 300,000 to 450,000 clones, roughly nine tenths found once. This rearrangement joins TRBV10-3 to TRBJ2-5; D possibly corresponds to TRBD2 (5 bases). Specimen: peripheral blood, collected after recovery from COVID-19. The origin of this receptor is a human donor who had recovered from COVID-19. The CDR3 loop reads CAISESTPGGVETQYF. As DNA, the CDR3 is TGTGCCATCAGTGAGTCGACCCCCGGAGGAGTTGAGACCCAGTACTTC.